Listed below are T cell receptor beta chains from one sample, sequenced in a study of T cells in localized non-small cell lung cancer. Some clones are missing from TCRdb's copy, which holds only in-frame ones; the method was immunoSEQ multiplex PCR. The table has about 3,200 clones, about 28% seen once. The starting material was lung tumor tissue, obtained before any cancer treatment. Receptors were obtained from a man aged 40 to 70 with stage I lung adenocarcinoma. Each CDR3 is given with its conserved first and last residue. A clone size is listed for some rows: how often the clone was seen (once, few, many), or a class if it is expanded.

CDR3 protein | J gene | V gene | clone size
CASSQARWGGTYEQYF | TRBJ2-7 | TRBV4-1 | few
CAWSLGGYAPGNTIYF | TRBJ1-3 | TRBV30 | hyperexpanded
CASSPRGSVWETQYF | TRBJ2-5 | TRBV28 | large
CASSQAVEETQYF | TRBJ2-5 | TRBV7-8 | many
CASGLNAGQQNTEAFF | TRBJ1-1 | TRBV12-5 | NA
CASSAQRNTEAFF | TRBJ1-1 | TRBV6-8 | NA
CASSSMMTGAGELFF | TRBJ2-2 | TRBV11-3 | NA
CASSTPRGKAYEQYF | TRBJ2-7 | TRBV6-8 | NA
CASRDRQHSPLHF | TRBJ1-6 | TRBV28 | few
CASSGSNYGYTF | TRBJ1-2 | TRBV28 | NA
CASSYGQGYNEQFF | TRBJ2-1 | TRBV6-8 | few
CATSRAGETDTQYF | TRBJ2-3 | TRBV15 | NA
CASSFAFTGGRDTQYF | TRBJ2-3 | TRBV28 | few
CSANGNADEKLFF | TRBJ1-4 | TRBV29-1 | NA
CASSPPGHYEQYF | TRBJ2-7 | TRBV18 | NA
CASSKRATNEKLFF | TRBJ1-4 | TRBV2 | few
CASRALAGQGSTGELFF | TRBJ2-2 | TRBV19 | few
CASSTGTGVTEAFF | TRBJ1-1 | TRBV5-1 | few
CASSVQGDGQPQHF | TRBJ1-5 | TRBV19 | NA
CASSPGLDGNQPQHF | TRBJ1-5 | TRBV11-3 | medium-sized
CASSLGDSPNTEAFF | TRBJ1-1 | TRBV12-1 | NA
CASSRGQGQGVEKLFF | TRBJ1-4 | TRBV4-1 | few
CASSSQQANTEAFF | TRBJ1-1 | TRBV7-2 | few
CASKRDSANYGYTF | TRBJ1-2 | TRBV10-2 | NA
CAGTRGNTEAFF | TRBJ1-1 | TRBV30 | NA
CASSQERGQPQHF | TRBJ1-5 | TRBV14 | NA
CAWSTGTGPNEKLFF | TRBJ1-4 | TRBV30 | NA
CASSSGQGAVSEQYF | TRBJ2-7 | TRBV11-3 | NA
CASSQGALGETQYF | TRBJ2-5 | TRBV1 | NA
CAWSIAGGPQETQYF | TRBJ2-5 | TRBV30 | few
CASGTDRGHEQFF | TRBJ2-1 | TRBV12-5 | NA
CASIGTTLGTEAFF | TRBJ1-1 | TRBV2 | few
CATSRDRTGRNEQFF | TRBJ2-1 | TRBV15 | few